Below, 2 T cell receptor beta chains from the same sample are listed, as sequenced in a study of shared clonotypes between healthy human individuals (TCRdb year 2020). Receptors were amplified or captured by the immunoSEQ multiplex PCR assay. The clones in this table, taken by TCRdb from immuneACCESS, are in-frame only. Not every clone is retained; where verified, under half of the shortfall comes from an unresolved V gene, and the cause of the rest is unknown. Counted in this sample were over a million clones; around 78% of them appeared once. The ten largest clones capture 0.5% to 0.6% of the sample. The specimen was memory CD4+ T cells from PBMCs. What the cell subset or site label conveys for this sample: CD45RA-negative fraction. These receptors all stem from a man aged 18 to 29 in good health. Some clones in this sample may be carry-over from other donors' samples.

The genes are TRBV27 and TRBJ2-2; TRBD2 aligns across 14 bases. Germline V gives CDR1 MNHEY, CDR2 SMNVEV (reference sequence). V lost 5 bases and J lost 7; bases outside the gene matches: 12. The CDR3 spans 18 residues. DNA of the CDR3: TGTGCCAGCAGTCCGACCTTGACTAGCGGGAGGGCCTTCGGGGAGCTGTTTTTT. The encoded protein is CASSPTLTSGRAFGELFF.

This clone was detected once. The chain recombines TRBV6-6 with TRBJ2-7; D possibly corresponds to TRBD1 (6 bases). Trimming shortened V by 2 bases and J by 7 bases, and 18 bases separated the two germline ends. The germline gives CDR1 MNHNY, CDR2 SVGAGI (reference sequence). The CDR3 runs 15 residues. The chain's CDR3 is CASSYPSPDSDEQYF. The CDR3 DNA sequence: TGTGCCAGCAGTTACCCCTCCCCGGACAGCGATGAGCAGTACTTC.